This T cell receptor (beta chain) was recovered during a study of preoperative IRX-2 immunotherapy in early breast cancer (dated by TCRdb to about 2019). The meaning of the sample's treatment or condition label: preoperative locoregional IRX-2 cytokine immunotherapy. The samples were obtained from a phase Ib study that tested preoperative, locoregional IRX-2 cytokine immunotherapy designed to prime immune responses. The donors were early-stage breast cancer patients who were given IRX-2 prior to surgery. The CDR3 runs 14 residues from the cysteine to the phenylalanine. Just the 42-base CDR3 DNA is kept, in frame starting at base 1. The junction carries 14 bases between V and J, which are trimmed by 6 bases and 6 bases respectively. CDR1 and CDR2, looked up from the germline V gene, are SNHLY and FYNNEI. The receptor library was made with the immunoSEQ multiplex PCR assay. Here the immuneACCESS table is served through TCRdb, limited to in-frame sequences with V and J called. Missing clones are a known gap in these copies; in checked studies unresolved V genes cover under half, and the rest lacks a known reason. This sample holds about 1,600 clones; about 77% were observed only once. The ten most abundant clones make up approximately 9.9% of the sample.

Details on this clone: There is no known antigen for this receptor. Within one base of it there is no much larger clone, and no base qualities were kept.

The clonotype comes from a human donor with breast cancer. The chain is encoded by TRBV2 joined to TRBJ1-4, with the D segment identity uncertain. The source material was tumor tissue, sampled after IRX-2 immunotherapy. CDR3 loop: CASRNRVGDEKLFF. Read as DNA, the sequence is TGTGCCAGCAGAAACAGAGTTGGGGATGAAAAACTGTTTTTT.